Sequencing of this T cell receptor (beta chain) was carried out in a study of Ad26.COV2.S vaccination and SARS-CoV-2 variants. Overall study context: Once or twice, 56 days apart, Ad26.COV2.S was delivered intramuscularly.

Sequencing used immunoSEQ multiplex PCR; TCRdb keeps in-frame clones, though not all of them. The sample holds 440,000 or so clones, roughly 91% seen once. Sample treatment: some 19 received Ad26.COV2.S at low or high dose, single or two shots; 5 received placebo; per-sample allocation not given. The samples date from day 63 after the first vaccine or placebo injection. Study-wide findings and caveats: Higher spike-specific TCR breadth was found in vaccine recipients than in placebo recipients. Substantial response breadth was reportedly seen for spike-specific CD8+ and CD4+ T cells after vaccination.

The germline CDR1 and CDR2 sequences are MDHEN and SYDVKM. The J segment lost 8 bases and the V segment lost 4 bases, leaving 10 bases of the junction unmatched. CDR3 size: 16 residues. With respect to this clone: Its matching antigen is unknown.

This sequence joins TRBV28 and TRBJ2-1, with TRBD2 matching over 11 bases. Source: peripheral blood, taken in a trial of Ad26.COV2.S vaccine versus placebo. This clonotype originated in a person aged 18 to 59 who received the Ad26.COV2.S COVID-19 vaccine or a placebo. The CDR3 spells CASSSLAGGPVDEQFF. In DNA, the CDR3 is TGTGCCAGCAGTTCTTTAGCGGGAGGGCCAGTCGATGAGCAGTTCTTC.